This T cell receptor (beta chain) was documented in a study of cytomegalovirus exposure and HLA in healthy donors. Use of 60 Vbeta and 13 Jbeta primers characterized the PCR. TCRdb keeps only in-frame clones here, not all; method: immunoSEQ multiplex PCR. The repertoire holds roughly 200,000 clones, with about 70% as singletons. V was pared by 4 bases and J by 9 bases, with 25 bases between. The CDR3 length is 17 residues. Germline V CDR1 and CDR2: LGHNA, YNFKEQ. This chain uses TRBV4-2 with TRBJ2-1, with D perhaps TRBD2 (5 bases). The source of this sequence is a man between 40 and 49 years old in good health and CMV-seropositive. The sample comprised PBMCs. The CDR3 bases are TGTGCCAGCAGCCGAATCGATGGAACTAGGGATCAAGCTGAGCAGTTCTTC. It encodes CASSRIDGTRDQAEQFF.